Listed here is a single T cell receptor (beta chain). Its matching antigen is unknown. The PCR was carried out with 60 Vbeta primers and 13 Jbeta primers. Here immunoSEQ multiplex PCR was the method, and the copy in TCRdb shows in-frame clones only, minus some. The table lists around 250,000 clones, over 90% of them singletons. CDR1 and CDR2 from the germline V gene are SGHNT and YYREEE (reference sequence). The CDR3 is made up of 13 amino acids. Trimming removed 2 bases at V and 6 bases at J, with 12 bases between. This entry comes from a study of cytomegalovirus exposure and HLA in healthy donors. Study in general: Among the approximately 400 genotyped donors, 70% to 90% were placed in the Caucasian-associated ancestry cluster. Overall study findings and caveats: Most TCR sequences were rare, but some public TCRs occurred in many donors. A classifier reportedly called cytomegalovirus status with high sensitivity and specificity. Altogether, 150 to 200 TCR beta chains were recorded as cytomegalovirus-associated.

The source is a girl under 10 years old in good health and CMV-seronegative. The sample comprised PBMCs. V and J are TRBV5-4 and TRBJ2-7; unclear D gene. The CDR3 nucleotides read TGTGCCAGCAGCTTTTTGACTTTGCCCGAGCAGTACTTC. It specifies CASSFLTLPEQYF.